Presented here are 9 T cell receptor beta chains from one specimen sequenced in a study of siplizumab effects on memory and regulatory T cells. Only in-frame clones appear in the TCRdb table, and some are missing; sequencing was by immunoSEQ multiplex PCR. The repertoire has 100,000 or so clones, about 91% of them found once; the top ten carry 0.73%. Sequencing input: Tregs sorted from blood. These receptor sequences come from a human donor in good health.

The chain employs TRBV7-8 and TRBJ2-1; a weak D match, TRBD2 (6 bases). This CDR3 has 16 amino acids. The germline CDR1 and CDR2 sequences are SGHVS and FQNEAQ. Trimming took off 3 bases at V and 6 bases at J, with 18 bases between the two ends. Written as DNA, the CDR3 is TGTGCCAGCAGCTTTCTTCCGGAGGGCCTTATCAATGAGCAGTTCTTC. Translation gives CASSFLPEGLINEQFF.

The CDR3 region has the DNA TGTGCCAGCAGCTTGGGGCAGGGCATCTACAATGAGCAGTTCTTC. Protein product: CASSLGQGIYNEQFF. The chain has TRBV5-4 and TRBJ2-1, with TRBD1 as a possible D gene (5 bases). This CDR3 has 15 residues. Trimming left V 0 bases short and J 3 bases short, with 10 bases between. The germline gives CDR1 SGHNT, CDR2 YYREEE (reference sequence).

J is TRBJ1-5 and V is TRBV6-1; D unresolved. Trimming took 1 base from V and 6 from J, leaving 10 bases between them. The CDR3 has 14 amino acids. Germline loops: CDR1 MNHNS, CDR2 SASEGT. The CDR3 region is CASSEGTGFQPQHF. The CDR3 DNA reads TGTGCCAGCAGTGAAGGGACGGGATTTCAGCCCCAGCATTTT.

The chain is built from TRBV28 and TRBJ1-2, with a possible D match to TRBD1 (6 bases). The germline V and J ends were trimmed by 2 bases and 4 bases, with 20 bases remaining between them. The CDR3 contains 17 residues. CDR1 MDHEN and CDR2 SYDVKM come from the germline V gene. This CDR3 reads CASSLLGAGVRSYGYTF. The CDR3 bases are TGTGCCAGCAGTTTACTTGGGGCAGGGGTTCGTAGCTATGGCTACACCTTC.

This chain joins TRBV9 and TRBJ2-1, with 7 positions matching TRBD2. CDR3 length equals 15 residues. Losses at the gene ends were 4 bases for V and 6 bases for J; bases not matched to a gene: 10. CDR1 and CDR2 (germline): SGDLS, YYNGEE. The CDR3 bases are TGTGCCAGCAGCTGGGGGGGACTAAACGGCAATGAGCAGTTCTTC. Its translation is CASSWGGLNGNEQFF.

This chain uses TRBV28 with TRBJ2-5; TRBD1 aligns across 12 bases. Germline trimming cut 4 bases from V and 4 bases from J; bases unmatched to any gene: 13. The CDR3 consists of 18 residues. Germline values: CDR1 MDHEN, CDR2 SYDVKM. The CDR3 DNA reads TGTGCCAGCAGTTCTTCCTCTGGGGGACAGGGGGCGCGAGAGACCCAGTACTTC. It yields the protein CASSSSSGGQGARETQYF.

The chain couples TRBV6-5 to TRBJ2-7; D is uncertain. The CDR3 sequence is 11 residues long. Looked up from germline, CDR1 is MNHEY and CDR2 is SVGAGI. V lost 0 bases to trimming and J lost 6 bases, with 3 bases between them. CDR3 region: CASSYSTEQYF. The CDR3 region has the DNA TGTGCCAGCAGTTACTCGACCGAGCAGTACTTC.

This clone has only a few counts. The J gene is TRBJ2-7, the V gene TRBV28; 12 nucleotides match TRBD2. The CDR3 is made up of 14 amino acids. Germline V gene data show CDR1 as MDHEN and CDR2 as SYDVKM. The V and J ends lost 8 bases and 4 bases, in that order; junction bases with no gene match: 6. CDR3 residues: CASHLAGGPYEQYF. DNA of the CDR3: TGTGCCAGCCACCTAGCGGGAGGGCCGTACGAGCAGTACTTC.

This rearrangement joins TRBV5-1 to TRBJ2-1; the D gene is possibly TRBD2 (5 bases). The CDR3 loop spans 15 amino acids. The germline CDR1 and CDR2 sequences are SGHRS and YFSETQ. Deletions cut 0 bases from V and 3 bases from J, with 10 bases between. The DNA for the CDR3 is TGCGCCAGCAGCTTGGCTAGCAGAAGCTACAATGAGCAGTTCTTC. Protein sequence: CASSLASRSYNEQFF.